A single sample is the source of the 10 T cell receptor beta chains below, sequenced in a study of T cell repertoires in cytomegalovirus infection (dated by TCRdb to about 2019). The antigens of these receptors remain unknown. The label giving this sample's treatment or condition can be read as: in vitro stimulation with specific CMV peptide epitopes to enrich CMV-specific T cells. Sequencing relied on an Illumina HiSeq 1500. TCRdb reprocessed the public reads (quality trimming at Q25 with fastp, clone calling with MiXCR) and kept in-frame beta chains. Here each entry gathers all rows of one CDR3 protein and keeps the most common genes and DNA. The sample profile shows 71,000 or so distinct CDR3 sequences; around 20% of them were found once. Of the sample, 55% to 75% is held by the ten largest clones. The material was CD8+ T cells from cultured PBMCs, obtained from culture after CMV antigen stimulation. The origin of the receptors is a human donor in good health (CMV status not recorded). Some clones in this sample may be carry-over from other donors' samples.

The CDR3 sequence is CASSQVDSTEQFF. The DNA for the CDR3 is TGCGCCAGCAGCCAGGTGGACAGTACTGAGCAGTTCTTC. The J gene is TRBJ2-1, the V gene TRBV4-3; a weak D match, TRBD1 (6 bases). The V end was cut by 3 bases, the J end by 9 bases, with 12 bases between. The CDR3 sequence is 13 residues long. Germline values: CDR1 LGHNA, CDR2 YSLEER.

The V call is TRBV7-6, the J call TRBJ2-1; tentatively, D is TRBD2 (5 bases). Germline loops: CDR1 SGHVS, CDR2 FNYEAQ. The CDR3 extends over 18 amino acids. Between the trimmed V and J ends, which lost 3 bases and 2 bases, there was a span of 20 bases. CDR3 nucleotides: TGTGCCAGCAGCTTCTCACCCCTCGGCGGGTCACCCTACAATGAGCAGTTCTTC. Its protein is CASSFSPLGGSPYNEQFF.

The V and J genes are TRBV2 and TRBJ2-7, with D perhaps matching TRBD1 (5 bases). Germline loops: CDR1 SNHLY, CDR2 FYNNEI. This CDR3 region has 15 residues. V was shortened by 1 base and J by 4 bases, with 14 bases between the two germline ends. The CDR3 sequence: CASSEVKGPRYEQYF. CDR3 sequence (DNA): TGTGCCAGCAGTGAAGTGAAGGGGCCTCGGTACGAGCAGTACTTC.

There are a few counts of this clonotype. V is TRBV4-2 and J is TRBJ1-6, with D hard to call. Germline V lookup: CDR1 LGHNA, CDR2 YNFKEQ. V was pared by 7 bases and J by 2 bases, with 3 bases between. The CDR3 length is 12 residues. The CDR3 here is CASTAYNSPLHF. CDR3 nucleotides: TGTGCCAGCACGGCCTATAATTCACCCCTCCACTTT.

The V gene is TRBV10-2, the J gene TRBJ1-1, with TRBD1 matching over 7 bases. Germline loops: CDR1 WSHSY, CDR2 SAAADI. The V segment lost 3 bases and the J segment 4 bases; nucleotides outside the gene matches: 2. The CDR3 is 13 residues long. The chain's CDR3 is CASSEQGFTEAFF. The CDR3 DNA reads TGCGCCAGCAGTGAACAGGGGTTCACTGAAGCTTTCTTT.

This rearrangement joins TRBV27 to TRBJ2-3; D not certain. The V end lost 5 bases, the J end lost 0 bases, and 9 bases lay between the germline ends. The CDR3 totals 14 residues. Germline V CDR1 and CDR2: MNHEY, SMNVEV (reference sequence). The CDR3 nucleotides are TGTGCCAGCAGTCCCTTGGGTAGCACAGATACGCAGTATTTT. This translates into CASSPLGSTDTQYF.

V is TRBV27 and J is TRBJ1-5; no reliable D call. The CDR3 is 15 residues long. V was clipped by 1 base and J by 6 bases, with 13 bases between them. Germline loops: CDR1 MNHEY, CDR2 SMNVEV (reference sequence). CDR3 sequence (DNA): TGTGCCAGCAGTTTATATCGGGGAACCAGTCAGCCCCAGCATTTT. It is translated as CASSLYRGTSQPQHF.

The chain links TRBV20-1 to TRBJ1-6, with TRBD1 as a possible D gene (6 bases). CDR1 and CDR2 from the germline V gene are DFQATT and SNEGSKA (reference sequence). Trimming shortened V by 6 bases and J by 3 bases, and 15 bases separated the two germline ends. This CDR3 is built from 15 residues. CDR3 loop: CSASPTGIYNSPLHF. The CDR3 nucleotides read TGCAGTGCGAGCCCCACAGGGATCTATAATTCACCCCTCCACTTT.

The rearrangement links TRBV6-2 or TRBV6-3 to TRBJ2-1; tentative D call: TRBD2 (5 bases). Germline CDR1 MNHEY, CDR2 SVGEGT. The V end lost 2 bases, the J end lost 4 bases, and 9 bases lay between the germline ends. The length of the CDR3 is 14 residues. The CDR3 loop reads CASSYPGGYNEQFF. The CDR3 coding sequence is TGTGCCAGCAGTTACCCAGGCGGGTACAATGAGCAGTTCTTC.

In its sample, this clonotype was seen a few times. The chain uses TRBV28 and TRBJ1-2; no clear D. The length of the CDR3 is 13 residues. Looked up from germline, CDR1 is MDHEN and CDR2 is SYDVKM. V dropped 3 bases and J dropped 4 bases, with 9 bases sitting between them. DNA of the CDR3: TGTGCCAGCAGTTTCGCGGGAGGCTATGGCTACACCTTC. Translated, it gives CASSFAGGYGYTF.